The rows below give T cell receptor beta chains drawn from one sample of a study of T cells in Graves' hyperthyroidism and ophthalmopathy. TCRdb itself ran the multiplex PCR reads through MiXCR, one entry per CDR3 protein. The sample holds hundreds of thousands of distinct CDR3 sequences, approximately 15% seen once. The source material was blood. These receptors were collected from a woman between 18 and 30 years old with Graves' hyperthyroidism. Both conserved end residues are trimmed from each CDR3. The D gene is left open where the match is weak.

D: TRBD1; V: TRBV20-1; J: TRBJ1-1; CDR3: SARDLDRGETEAF
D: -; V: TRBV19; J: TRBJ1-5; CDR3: ASSNPGGVGNQPQH
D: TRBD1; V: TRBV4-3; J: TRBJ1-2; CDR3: ASSLEGGAGYGYT
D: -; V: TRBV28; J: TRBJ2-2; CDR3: ASSSGWYTGELF
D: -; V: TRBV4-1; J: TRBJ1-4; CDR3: ASSQERTEFEKLF
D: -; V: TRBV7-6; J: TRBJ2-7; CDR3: ASSLRNTVYEQY
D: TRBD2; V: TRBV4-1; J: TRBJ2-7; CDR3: ASSQVLAGMRSSYEQY
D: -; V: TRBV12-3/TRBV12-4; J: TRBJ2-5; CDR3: ASSLSGEPYQETQY
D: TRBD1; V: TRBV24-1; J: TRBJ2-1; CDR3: ATSDLVPTGSSYNEQF
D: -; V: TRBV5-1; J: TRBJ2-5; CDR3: ASSLEGPRRGRETQY
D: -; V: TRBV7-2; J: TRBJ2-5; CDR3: ASSLATETQY
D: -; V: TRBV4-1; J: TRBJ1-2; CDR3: ASSKAGAQGYGYT
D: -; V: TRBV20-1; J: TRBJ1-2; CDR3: SAPAGSGDSGYT
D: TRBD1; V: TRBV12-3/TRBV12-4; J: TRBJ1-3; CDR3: ASSLWTGGATGNTIY
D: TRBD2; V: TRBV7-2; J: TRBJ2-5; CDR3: ASSRRASGSQETQY
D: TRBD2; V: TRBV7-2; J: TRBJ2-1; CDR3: ASSLGLAGNNEQF
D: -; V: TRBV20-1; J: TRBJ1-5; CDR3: SARDWTGSNQPQH
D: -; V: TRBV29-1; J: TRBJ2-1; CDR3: SVDLLAHSPNEQF
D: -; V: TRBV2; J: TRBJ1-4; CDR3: ASSATNEKLF
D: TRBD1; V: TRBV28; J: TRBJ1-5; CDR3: ASSYQDRGRWWSNQPQH
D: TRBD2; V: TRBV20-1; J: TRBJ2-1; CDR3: SARDVGVAGGNEQF
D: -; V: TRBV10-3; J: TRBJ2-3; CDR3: AISESMGADTQY
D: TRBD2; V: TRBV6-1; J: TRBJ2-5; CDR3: ASKGGLAGGLSAETQY
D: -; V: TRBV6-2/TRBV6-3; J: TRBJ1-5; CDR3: ASSYIRGPQH
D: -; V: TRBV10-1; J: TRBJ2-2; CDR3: ASSARDTGELF
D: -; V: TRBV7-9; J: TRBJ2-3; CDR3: ASSPGVNTDTQY
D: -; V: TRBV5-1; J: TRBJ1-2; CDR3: ASSLVAGDGYT
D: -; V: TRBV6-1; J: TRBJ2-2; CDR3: ASSEASLGSPTGELF
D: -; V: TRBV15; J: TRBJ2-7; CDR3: ATSRVAASYEQY
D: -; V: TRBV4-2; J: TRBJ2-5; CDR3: ASSQAGDQETQY
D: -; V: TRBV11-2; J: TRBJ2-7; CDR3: ASSPSSSFYEQY
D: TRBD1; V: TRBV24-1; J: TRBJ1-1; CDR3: ATSTTGGTEAF
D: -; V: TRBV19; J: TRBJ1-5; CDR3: ASSKLEGSQPQH
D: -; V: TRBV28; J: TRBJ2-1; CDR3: ASASGDLSNEQF
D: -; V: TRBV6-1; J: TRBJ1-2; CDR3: ASRHRDVYGYT
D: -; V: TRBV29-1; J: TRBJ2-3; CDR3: SVLGPTDTQY
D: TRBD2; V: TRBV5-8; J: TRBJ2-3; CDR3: ASSLEGLAGGIGWNTQY
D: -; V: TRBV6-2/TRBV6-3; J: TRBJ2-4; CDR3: ASSLRGVLAKNIQY
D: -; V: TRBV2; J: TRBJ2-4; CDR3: ASSEAGTQAKNIQY
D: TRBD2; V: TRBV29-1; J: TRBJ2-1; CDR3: SVEDLAGGVWNEQF
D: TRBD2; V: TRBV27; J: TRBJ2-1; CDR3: ASNRWVTSGSLGNEQF
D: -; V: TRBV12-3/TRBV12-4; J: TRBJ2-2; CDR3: ASSGISNTGELF
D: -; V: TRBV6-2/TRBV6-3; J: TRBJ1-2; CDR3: ASSVRDGDYGYT
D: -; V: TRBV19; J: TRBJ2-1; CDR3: ASSIVGLSVSNEQF
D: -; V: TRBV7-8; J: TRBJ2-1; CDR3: ASTPASNEQF
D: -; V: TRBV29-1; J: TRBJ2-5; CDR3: SVDLGPATQY
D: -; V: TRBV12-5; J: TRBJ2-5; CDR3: ASGLGTEAQETQY
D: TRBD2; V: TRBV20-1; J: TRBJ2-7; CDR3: SVKGISGTSNEQY
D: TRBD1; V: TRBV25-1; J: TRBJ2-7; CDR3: ASSDSTGEPFKQY
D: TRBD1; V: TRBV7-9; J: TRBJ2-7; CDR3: ASSHPGQGLYEQY
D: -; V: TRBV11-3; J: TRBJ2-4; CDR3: ASSSSYRRIAKNIQY
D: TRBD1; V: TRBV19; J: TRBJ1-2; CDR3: ASNWGQSYYGYT
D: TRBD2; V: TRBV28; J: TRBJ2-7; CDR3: ASSLVGGGYHYEQY